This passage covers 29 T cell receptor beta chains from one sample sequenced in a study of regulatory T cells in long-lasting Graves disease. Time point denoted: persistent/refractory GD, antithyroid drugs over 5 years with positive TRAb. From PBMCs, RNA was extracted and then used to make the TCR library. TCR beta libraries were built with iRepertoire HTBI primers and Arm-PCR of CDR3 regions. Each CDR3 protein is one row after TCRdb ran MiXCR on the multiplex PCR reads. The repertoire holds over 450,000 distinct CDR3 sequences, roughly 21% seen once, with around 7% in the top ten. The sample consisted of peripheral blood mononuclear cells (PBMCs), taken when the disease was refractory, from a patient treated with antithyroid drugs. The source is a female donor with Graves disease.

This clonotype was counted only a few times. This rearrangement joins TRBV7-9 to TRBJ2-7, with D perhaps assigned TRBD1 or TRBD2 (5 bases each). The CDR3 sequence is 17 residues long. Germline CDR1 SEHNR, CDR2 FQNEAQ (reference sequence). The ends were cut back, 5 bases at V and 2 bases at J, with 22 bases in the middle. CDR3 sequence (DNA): TGTGCCAGCAGCGGGGGTCTGAGGCGAGAGGGGACCTACGAGCAGTACTTC. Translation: CASSGGLRREGTYEQYF. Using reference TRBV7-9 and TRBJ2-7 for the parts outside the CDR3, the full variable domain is DTGVSQNPRHKITKRGQNVTFRCDPISEHNRLYWYRQTLGQGPEFLTYFQNEAQLEKSRLLSDRFSAERPKGSFSTLEIQRTEQGDSAMYLCASSGGLRREGTYEQYFGPGTRLTVT.

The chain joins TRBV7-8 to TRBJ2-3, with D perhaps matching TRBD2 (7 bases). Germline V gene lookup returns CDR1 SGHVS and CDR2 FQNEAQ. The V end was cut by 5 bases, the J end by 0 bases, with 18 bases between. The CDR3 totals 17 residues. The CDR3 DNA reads TGTGCCAGCAGCCCCCGCGAGGGGGGGCCGAGCACAGATACGCAGTATTTT. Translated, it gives CASSPREGGPSTDTQYF.

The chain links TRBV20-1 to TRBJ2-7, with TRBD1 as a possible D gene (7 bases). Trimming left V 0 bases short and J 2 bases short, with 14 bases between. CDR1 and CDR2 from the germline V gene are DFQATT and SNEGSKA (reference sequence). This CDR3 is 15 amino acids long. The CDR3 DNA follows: TGCAGTGCTAGAGAGGGCAGGGGGGTTCCCTACGAGCAGTACTTC. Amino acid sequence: CSAREGRGVPYEQYF.

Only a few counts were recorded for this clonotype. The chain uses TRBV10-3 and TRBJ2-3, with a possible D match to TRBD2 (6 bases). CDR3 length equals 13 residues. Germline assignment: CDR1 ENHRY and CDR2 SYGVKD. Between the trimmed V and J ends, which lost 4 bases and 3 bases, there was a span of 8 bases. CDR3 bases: TGTGCCATCAGTGTGGAGGGGACAGATACGCAGTATTTT. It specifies CAISVEGTDTQYF.

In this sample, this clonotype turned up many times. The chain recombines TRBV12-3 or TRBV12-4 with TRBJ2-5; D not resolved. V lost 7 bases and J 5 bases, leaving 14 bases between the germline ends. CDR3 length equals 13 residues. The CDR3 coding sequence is TGTGCCAGCAAGTTTGTAGAAGAGGAGACCCAGTACTTC. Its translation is CASKFVEEETQYF.

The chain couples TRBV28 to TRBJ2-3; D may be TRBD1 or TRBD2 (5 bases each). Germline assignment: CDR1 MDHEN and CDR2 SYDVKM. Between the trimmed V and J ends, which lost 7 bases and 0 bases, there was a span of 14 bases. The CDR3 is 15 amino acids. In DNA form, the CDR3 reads TGTGCCAGCACCCTGGGGGATACTAGCACAGATACGCAGTATTTT. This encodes CASTLGDTSTDTQYF.

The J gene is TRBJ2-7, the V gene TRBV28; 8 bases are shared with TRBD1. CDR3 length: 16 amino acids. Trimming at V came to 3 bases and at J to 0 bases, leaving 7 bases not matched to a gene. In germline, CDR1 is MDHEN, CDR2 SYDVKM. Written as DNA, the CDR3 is TGTGCCAGCAGTTTGGCCGTAGGACAGGGCTCCTACGAGCAGTACTTC. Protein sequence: CASSLAVGQGSYEQYF. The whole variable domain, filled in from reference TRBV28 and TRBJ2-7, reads DVKVTQSSRYLVKRTGEKVFLECVQDMDHENMFWYRQDPGLGLRLIYFSYDVKMKEKGDIPEGYSVSREKKERFSLILESASTNQTSMYLCASSLAVGQGSYEQYFGPGTRLTVT.

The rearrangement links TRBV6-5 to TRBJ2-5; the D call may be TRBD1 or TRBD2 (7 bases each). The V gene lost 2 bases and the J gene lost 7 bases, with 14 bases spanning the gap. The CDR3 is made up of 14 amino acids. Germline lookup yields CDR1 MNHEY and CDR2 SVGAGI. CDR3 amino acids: CASSYGSGGATQYF. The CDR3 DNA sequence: TGTGCCAGCAGTTACGGGTCAGGGGGGGCGACCCAGTACTTC.

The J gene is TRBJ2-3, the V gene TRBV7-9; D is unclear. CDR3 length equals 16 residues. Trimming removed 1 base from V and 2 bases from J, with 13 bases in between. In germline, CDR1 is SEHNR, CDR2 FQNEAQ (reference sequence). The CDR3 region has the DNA TGTGCCAGCAGCTTAGGGGCGTATCTCAACACAGATACGCAGTATTTT. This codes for CASSLGAYLNTDTQYF. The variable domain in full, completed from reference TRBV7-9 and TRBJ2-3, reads DTGVSQNPRHKITKRGQNVTFRCDPISEHNRLYWYRQTLGQGPEFLTYFQNEAQLEKSRLLSDRFSAERPKGSFSTLEIQRTEQGDSAMYLCASSLGAYLNTDTQYFGPGTRLTVL.

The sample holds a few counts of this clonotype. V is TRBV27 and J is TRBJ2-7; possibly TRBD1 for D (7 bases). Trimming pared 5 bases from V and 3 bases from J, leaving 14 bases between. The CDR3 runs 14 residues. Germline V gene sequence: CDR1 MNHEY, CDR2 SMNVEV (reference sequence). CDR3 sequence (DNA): TGTGCCAGCAGTCGAGGAGGGGGCCTCTACGAGCAGTACTTC. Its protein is CASSRGGGLYEQYF.

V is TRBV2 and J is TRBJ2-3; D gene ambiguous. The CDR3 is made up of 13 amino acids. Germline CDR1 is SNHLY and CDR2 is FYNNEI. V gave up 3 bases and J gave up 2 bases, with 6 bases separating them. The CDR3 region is CASSDYNTDTQYF. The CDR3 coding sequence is TGTGCCAGCAGTGACTATAACACAGATACGCAGTATTTT.

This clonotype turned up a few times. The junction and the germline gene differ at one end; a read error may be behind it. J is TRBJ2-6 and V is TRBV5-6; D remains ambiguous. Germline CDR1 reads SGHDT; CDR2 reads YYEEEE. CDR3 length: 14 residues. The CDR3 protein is CACSGYSGANVLTF. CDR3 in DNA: TGTGCCTGCAGTGGATACTCTGGGGCCAACGTCCTGACTTTC. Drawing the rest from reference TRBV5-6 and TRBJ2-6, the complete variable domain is DAGVTQSPTHLIKTRGQQVTLRCSPKSGHDTVSWYQQALGQGPQFIFQYYEEEERQRGNFPDRFSGHQFPNYSSELNVNALLLGDSALYLCACSGYSGANVLTFGAGSRLTVL.

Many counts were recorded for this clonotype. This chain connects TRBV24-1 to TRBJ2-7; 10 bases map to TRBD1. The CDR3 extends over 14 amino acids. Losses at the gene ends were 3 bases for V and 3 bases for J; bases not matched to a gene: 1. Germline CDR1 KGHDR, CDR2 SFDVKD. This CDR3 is CATSDRTGGYEQYF. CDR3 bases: TGTGCCACCAGTGATCGGACAGGGGGCTACGAGCAGTACTTC.

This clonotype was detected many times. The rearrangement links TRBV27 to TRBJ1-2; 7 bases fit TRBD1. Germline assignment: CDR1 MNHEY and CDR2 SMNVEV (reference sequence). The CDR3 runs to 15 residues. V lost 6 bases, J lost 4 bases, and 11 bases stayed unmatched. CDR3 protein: CASRLRDSETYGYTF. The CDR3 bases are TGTGCCAGCAGGCTCAGGGACAGCGAAACCTATGGCTACACCTTC.

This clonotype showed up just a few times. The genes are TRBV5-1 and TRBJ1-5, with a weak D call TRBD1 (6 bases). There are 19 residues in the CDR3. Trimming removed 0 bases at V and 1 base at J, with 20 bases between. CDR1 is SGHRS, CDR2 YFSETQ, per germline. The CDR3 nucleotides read TGCGCCAGCAGCTTGGCCAGGGTACAGGGCGGTGGAAGCAATCAGCCCCAGCATTTT. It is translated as CASSLARVQGGGSNQPQHF.

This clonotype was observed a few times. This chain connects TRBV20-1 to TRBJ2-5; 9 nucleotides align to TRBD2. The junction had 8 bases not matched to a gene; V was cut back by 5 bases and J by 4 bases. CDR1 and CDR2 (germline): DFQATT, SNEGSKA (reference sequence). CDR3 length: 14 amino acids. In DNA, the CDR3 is TGCAGTGCTTCGCGGGGGGGCCTCGGAGAGACCCAGTACTTC. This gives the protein CSASRGGLGETQYF.

Here the CDR3 DNA reads TGCAGCGTTCGAGTGGCTAGCGGGAGCTCAGAGACCCAGTACTTC. Its translation is CSVRVASGSSETQYF. The chain employs TRBV29-1 and TRBJ2-5, with 10 bases lining up with TRBD2. The J segment lost 4 bases and the V segment lost 5 bases, leaving 10 bases of the junction unmatched. Germline V lookup: CDR1 SQVTM, CDR2 ANQGSEA. This CDR3 contains 15 residues.

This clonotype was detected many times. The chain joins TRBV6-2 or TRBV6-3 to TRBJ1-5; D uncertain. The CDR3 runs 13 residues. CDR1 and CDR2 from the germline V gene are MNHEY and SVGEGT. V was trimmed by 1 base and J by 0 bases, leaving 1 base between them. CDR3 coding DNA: TGTGCCAGCAGTTACTTTAGCAATCAGCCCCAGCATTTT. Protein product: CASSYFSNQPQHF.

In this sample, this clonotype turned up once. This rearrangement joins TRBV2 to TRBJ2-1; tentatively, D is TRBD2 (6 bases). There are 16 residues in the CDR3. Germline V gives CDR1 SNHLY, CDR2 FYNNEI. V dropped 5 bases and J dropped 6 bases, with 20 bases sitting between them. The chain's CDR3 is CASSPSRSGLCNEQFF. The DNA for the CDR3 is TGTGCCAGCAGTCCATCGAGGAGCGGGCTCTGCAATGAGCAGTTCTTC.

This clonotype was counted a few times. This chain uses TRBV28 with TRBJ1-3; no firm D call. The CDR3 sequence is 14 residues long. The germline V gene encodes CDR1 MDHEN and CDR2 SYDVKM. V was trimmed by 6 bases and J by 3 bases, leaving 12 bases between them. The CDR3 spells CASSSDQRGNTIYF. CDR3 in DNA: TGTGCCAGCAGCTCTGACCAGCGTGGAAACACCATATATTTT. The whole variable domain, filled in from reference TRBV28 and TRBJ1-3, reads DVKVTQSSRYLVKRTGEKVFLECVQDMDHENMFWYRQDPGLGLRLIYFSYDVKMKEKGDIPEGYSVSREKKERFSLILESASTNQTSMYLCASSSDQRGNTIYFGEGSWLTVV.

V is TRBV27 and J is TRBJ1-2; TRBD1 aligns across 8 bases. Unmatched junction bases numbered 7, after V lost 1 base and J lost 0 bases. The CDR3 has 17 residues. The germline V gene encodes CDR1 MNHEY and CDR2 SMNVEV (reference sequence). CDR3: CASSLLGTQGANYGYTF. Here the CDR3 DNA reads TGTGCCAGCAGTTTATTAGGGACACAGGGGGCTAACTATGGCTACACCTTC.

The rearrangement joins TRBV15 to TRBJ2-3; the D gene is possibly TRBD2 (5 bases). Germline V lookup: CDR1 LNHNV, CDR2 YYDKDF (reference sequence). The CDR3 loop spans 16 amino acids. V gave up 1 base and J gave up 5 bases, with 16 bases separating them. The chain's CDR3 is CATSRGELTGIDTQYF. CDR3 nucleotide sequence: TGTGCCACCAGCAGAGGCGAATTGACCGGGATAGATACGCAGTATTTT. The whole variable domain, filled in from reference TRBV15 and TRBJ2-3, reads DAMVIQNPRYQVTQFGKPVTLSCSQTLNHNVMYWYQQKSSQAPKLLFHYYDKDFNNEADTPDNFQSRRPNTSFCFLDIRSPGLGDTAMYLCATSRGELTGIDTQYFGPGTRLTVL.

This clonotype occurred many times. CDR3 sequence: CASQDSAEETQYF. CDR3 bases: TGTGCCAGCCAGGACAGCGCGGAAGAGACCCAGTACTTC. This chain uses TRBV12-3 or TRBV12-4 with TRBJ2-5; D might be TRBD1 (6 bases). V was pared by 8 bases and J by 3 bases, with 13 bases between. The CDR3 sequence is 13 residues long.

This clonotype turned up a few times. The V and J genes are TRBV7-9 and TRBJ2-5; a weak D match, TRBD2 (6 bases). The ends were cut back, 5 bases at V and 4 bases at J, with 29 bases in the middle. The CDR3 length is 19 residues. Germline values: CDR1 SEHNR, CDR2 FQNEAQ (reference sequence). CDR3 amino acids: CASSPSSYVISGAGETQYF. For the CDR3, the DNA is TGTGCCAGCAGCCCCTCATCTTATGTCATTAGCGGAGCGGGAGAGACCCAGTACTTC. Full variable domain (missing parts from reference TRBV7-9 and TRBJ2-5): DTGVSQNPRHKITKRGQNVTFRCDPISEHNRLYWYRQTLGQGPEFLTYFQNEAQLEKSRLLSDRFSAERPKGSFSTLEIQRTEQGDSAMYLCASSPSSYVISGAGETQYFGPGTRLLVL.

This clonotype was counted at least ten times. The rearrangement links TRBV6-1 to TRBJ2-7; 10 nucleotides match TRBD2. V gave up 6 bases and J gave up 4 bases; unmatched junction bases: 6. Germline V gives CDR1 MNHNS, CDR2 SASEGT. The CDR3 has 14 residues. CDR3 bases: TGTGCCAGCAGCAGACTAGCGGGTGCGTACGAGCAGTACTTC. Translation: CASSRLAGAYEQYF.

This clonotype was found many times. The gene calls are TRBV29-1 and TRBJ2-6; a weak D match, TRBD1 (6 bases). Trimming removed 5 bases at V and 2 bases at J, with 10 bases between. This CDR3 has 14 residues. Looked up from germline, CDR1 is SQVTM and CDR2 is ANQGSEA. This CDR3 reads CSVNGGPGANVLTF. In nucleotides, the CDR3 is TGCAGCGTTAATGGGGGCCCTGGGGCCAACGTCCTGACTTTC.

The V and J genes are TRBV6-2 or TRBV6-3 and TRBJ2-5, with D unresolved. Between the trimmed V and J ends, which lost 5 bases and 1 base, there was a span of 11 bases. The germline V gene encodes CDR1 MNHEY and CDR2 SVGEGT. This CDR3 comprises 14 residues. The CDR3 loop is CASSPSLFQETQYF. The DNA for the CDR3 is TGTGCCAGCAGTCCGTCTCTTTTCCAAGAGACCCAGTACTTC.

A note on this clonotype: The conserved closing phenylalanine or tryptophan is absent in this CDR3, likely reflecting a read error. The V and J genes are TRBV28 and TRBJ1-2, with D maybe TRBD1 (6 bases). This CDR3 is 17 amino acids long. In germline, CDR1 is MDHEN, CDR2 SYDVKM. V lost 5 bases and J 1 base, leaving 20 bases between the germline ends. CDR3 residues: CASSPPPTGIYNYGYTL. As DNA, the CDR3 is TGTGCCAGCAGTCCACCACCTACAGGGATTTATAACTATGGCTACACCCTC.

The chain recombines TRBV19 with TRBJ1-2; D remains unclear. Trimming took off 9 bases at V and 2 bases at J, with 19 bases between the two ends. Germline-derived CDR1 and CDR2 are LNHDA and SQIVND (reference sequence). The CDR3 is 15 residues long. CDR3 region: CASSYDATTNYGYTF. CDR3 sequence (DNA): TGTGCCAGCTCTTACGACGCGACAACCAACTATGGCTACACCTTC.